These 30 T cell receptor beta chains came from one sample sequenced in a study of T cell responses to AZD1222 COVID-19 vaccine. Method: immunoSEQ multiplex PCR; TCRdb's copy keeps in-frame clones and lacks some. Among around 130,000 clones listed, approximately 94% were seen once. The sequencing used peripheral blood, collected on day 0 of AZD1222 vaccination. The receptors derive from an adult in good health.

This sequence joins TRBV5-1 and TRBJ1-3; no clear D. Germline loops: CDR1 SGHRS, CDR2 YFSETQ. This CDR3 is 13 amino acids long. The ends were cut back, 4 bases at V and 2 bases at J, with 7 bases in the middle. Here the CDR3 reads CASSVDPGNTIYF. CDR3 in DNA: TGCGCCAGCAGCGTGGACCCTGGAAACACCATATATTTT. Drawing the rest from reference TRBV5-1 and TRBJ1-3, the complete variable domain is KAGVTQTPRYLIKTRGQQVTLSCSPISGHRSVSWYQQTPGQGLQFLFEYFSETQRNKGNFPGRFSGRQFSNSRSEMNVSTLELGDSALYLCASSVDPGNTIYFGEGSWLTVV.

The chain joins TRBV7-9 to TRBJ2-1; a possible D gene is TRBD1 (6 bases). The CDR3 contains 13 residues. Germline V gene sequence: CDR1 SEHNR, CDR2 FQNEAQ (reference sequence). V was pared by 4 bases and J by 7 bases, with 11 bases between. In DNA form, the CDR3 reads TGTGCCAGCAGCTCGGGACAAATGAATGAGCAGTTCTTC. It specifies CASSSGQMNEQFF.

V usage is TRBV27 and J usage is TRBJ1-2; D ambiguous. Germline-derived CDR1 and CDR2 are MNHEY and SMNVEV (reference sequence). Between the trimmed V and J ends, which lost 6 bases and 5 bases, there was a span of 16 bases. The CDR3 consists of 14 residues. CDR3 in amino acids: CASSPRPDGYGYTF. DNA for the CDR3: TGTGCCAGCAGCCCCCGCCCGGATGGGTATGGCTACACCTTC.

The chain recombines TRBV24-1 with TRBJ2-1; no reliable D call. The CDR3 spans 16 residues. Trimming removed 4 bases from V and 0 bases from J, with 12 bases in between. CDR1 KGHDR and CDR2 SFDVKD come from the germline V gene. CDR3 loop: CATSDVSLSSYNEQFF. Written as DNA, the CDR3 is TGTGCCACCAGTGACGTGAGCCTAAGCTCCTACAATGAGCAGTTCTTC.

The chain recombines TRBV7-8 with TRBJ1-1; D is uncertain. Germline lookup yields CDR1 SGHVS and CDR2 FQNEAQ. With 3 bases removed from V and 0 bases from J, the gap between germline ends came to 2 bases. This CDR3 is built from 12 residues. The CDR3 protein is CASSFMNTEAFF. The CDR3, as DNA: TGTGCCAGCAGCTTTATGAACACTGAAGCTTTCTTT.

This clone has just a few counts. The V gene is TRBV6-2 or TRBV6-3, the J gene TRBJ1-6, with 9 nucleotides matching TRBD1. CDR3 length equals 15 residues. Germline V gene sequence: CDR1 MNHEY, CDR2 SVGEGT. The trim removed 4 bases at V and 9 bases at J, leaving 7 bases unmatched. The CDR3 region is CASSLGQGYRSPLHF. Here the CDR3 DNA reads TGTGCCAGCAGTTTAGGACAGGGGTATCGTTCACCCCTCCACTTT.

As DNA, the CDR3 is TGTGCCAGCAGCTACCAGGGAAACACTGAAGCTTTCTTT. It encodes CASSYQGNTEAFF. The rearrangement joins TRBV6-6 to TRBJ1-1; a possible D gene is TRBD1 (5 bases). Germline CDR1 and CDR2: MNHNY and SVGAGI (reference sequence). The CDR3 has 13 residues. The V end lost 6 bases, the J end lost 2 bases, and 10 bases lay between the germline ends.

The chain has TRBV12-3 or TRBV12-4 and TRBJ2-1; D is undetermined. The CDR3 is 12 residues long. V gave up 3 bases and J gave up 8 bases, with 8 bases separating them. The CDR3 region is CASSLRDYEQFF. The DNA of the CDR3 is TGTGCCAGCAGTTTGCGTGACTATGAGCAGTTCTTC.

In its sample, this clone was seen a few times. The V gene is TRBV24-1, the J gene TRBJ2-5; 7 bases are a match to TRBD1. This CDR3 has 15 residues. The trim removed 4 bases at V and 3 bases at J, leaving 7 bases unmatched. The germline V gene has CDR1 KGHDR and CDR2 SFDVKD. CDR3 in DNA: TGTGCCACCAGTGACCGGACAGGACCCAAAGAGACCCAGTACTTC. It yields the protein CATSDRTGPKETQYF.

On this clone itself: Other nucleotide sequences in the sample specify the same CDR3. CDR3 coding DNA: TGTGCCAGCAGAGTAGATAGCAATCAGCCCCAGCATTTT. It specifies CASRVDSNQPQHF. The chain combines TRBV6-5 with TRBJ1-5, with D uncertain. The germline V and J ends were trimmed by 6 bases and 0 bases, with 6 bases remaining between them. Germline V CDR1 and CDR2: MNHEY, SVGAGI. The CDR3 totals 13 residues.

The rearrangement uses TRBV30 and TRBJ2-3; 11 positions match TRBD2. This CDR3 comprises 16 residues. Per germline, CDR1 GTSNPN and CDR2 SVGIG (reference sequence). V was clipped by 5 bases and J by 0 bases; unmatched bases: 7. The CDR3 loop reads CAWGGGLAASTDTQYF. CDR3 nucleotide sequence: TGTGCCTGGGGTGGGGGACTAGCGGCTAGCACAGATACGCAGTATTTT.

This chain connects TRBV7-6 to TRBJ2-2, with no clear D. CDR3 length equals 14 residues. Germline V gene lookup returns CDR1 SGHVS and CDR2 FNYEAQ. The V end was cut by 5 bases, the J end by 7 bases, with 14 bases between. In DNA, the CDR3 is TGTGCCAGCAGCAACTCCGGCAGGATCGGGGAGCTGTTTTTT. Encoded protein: CASSNSGRIGELFF. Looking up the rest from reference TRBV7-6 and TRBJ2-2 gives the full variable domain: GAGVSQSPRYKVTKRGQDVALRCDPISGHVSLYWYRQALGQGPEFLTYFNYEAQQDKSGLPNDRFSAERPEGSISTLTIQRTEQRDSAMYRCASSNSGRIGELFFGEGSRLTVL.

This CDR3 is CASSLNYGYTF. As DNA, the CDR3 is TGTGCCAGCAGCTTAAACTATGGCTACACCTTC. The genes are TRBV5-4 and TRBJ1-2; D remains unclear. The CDR3 extends over 11 amino acids. Trimming took 2 bases from V and 2 from J, leaving 1 base between them. The germline gives CDR1 SGHNT, CDR2 YYREEE (reference sequence).

The CDR3 protein is CASSLATGTGGLGEQYF. The CDR3, as DNA: TGTGCCAGCAGCTTAGCTACCGGGACAGGGGGTCTCGGCGAGCAGTACTTC. The chain recombines TRBV7-6 with TRBJ2-7, with 11 bases matching TRBD1. Germline-derived CDR1 and CDR2 are SGHVS and FNYEAQ. CDR3 length: 17 amino acids. V lost 0 bases and J lost 6; bases outside the gene matches: 10. Filled out from reference TRBV7-6 and TRBJ2-7, the complete variable domain reads GAGVSQSPRYKVTKRGQDVALRCDPISGHVSLYWYRQALGQGPEFLTYFNYEAQQDKSGLPNDRFSAERPEGSISTLTIQRTEQRDSAMYRCASSLATGTGGLGEQYFGPGTRLTVT.

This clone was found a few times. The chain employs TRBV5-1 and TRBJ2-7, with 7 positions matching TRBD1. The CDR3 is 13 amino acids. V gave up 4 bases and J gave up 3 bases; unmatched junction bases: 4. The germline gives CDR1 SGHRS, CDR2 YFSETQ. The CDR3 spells CASSRGQNYEQYF. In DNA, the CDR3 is TGCGCCAGCAGCAGGGGACAGAACTACGAGCAGTACTTC.

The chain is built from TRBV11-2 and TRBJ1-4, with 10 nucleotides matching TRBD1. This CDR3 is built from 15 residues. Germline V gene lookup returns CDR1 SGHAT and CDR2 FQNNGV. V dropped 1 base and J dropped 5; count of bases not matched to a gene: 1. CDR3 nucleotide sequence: TGTGCCAGCAGCTTAGCGGGACAGGGGAATGAAAAACTGTTTTTT. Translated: CASSLAGQGNEKLFF.

CDR3 sequence: CATSDSRAERDPDTQYF. The CDR3 nucleotides read TGTGCCACCAGTGATTCCCGTGCTGAGAGGGATCCAGATACGCAGTATTTT. The chain uses TRBV24-1 and TRBJ2-3; weak D call: TRBD2 (5 bases). The ends were cut back, 2 bases at V and 4 bases at J, with 18 bases in the middle. The CDR3 totals 17 residues. Germline values: CDR1 KGHDR, CDR2 SFDVKD.

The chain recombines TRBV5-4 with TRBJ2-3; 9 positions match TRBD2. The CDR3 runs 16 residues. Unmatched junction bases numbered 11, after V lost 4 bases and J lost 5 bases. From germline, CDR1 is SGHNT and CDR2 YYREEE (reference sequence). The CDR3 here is CASSPTGTSQLDTQYF. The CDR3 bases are TGTGCCAGCAGCCCGACCGGGACTAGCCAACTAGATACGCAGTATTTT. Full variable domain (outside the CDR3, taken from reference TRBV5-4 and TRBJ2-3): ETGVTQSPTHLIKTRGQQVTLRCSSQSGHNTVSWYQQALGQGPQFIFQYYREEENGRGNFPPRFSGLQFPNYSSELNVNALELDDSALYLCASSPTGTSQLDTQYFGPGTRLTVL.

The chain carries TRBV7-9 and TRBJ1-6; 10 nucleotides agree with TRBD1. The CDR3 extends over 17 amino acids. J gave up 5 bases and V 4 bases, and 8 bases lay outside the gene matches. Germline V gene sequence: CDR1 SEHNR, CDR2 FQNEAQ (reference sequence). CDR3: CASSSKTGGNDNSPLHF. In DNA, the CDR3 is TGTGCCAGCAGCTCGAAGACAGGGGGCAATGATAATTCACCCCTCCACTTT.

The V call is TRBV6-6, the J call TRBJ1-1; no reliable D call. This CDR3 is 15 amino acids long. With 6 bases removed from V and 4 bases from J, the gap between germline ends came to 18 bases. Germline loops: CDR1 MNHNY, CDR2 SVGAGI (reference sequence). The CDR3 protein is CASSQSLSWGTEAFF. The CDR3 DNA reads TGTGCCAGCAGCCAAAGCCTTTCTTGGGGCACTGAAGCTTTCTTT.

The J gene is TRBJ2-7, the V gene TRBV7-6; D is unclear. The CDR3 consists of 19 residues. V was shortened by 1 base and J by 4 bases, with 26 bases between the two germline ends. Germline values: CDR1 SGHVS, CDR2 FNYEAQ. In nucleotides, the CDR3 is TGTGCCAGCAGCTTAGGTAGAGTCAAGACCCCCCGGGCCCAATACGAGCAGTACTTC. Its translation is CASSLGRVKTPRAQYEQYF.

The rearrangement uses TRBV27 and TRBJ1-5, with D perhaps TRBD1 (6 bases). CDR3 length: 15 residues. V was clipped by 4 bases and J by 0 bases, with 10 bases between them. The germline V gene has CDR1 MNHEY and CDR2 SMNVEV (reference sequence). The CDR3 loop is CASSSGTYSNQPQHF. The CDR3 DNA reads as TGTGCCAGCAGTTCCGGGACATATAGCAATCAGCCCCAGCATTTT.

Written as DNA, the CDR3 is TGTGCCAGCAGTTTATGGAAGTGGACTGGAAACACCATATATTTT. This encodes CASSLWKWTGNTIYF. This rearrangement joins TRBV28 to TRBJ1-3; D is uncertain. CDR3 size: 15 residues. V was trimmed by 0 bases and J by 2 bases, leaving 8 bases between them. Germline V gives CDR1 MDHEN, CDR2 SYDVKM.

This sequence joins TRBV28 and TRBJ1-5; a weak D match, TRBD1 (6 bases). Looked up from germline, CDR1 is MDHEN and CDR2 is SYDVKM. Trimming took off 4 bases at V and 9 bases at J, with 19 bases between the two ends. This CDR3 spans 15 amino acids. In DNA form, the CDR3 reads TGTGCCAGCAGTTCCCAGCCTGGACAGCCAAGGCCCCAGCATTTT. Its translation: CASSSQPGQPRPQHF.

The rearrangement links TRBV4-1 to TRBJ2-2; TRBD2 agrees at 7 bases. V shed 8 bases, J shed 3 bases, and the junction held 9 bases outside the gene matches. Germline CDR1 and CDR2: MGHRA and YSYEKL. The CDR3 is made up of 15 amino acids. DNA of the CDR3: TGCGCCAGCGCTCAAGTTGGACTAGACACCGGGGAGCTGTTTTTT. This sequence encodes CASAQVGLDTGELFF.

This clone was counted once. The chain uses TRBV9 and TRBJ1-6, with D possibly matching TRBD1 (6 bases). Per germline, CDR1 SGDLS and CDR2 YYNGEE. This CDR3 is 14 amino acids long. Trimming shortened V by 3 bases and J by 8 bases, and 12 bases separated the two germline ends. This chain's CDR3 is CASSAQGSYSPLHF. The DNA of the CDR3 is TGTGCCAGCAGCGCACAGGGCTCGTATTCACCCCTCCACTTT.

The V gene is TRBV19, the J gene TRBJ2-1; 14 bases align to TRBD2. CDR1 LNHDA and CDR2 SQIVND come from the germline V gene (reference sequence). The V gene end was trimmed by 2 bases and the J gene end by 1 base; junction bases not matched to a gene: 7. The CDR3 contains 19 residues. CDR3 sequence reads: CASSILTSGRGRSYNEQFF. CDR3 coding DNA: TGTGCCAGTAGTATACTGACTAGCGGGAGGGGTCGGTCCTACAATGAGCAGTTCTTC.

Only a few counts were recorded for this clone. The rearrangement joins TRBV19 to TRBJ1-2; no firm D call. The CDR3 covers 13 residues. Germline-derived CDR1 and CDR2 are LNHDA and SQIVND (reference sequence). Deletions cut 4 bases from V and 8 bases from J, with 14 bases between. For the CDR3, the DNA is TGTGCCAGTAGTAAGAGACCGCCCAGAGGCTACACCTTC. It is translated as CASSKRPPRGYTF.

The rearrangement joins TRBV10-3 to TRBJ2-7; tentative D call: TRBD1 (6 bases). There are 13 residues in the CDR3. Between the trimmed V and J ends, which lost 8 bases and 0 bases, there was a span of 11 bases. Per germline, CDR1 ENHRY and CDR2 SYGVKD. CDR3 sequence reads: CAIQDRNSYEQYF. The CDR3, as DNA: TGTGCCATCCAAGACAGGAACTCCTACGAGCAGTACTTC.

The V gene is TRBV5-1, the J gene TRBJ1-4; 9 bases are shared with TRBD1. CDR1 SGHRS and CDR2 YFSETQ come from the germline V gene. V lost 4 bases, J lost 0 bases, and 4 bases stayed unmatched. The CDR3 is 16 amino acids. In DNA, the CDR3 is TGCGCCAGCAGCCTGGGACAGGGCGCAACTAATGAAAAACTGTTTTTT. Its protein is CASSLGQGATNEKLFF.